This T cell receptor beta chain was captured by sequencing in a study of T cell clonality in common variable immunodeficiency. This clone has at least ten counts. Its antigen is undetermined. The CDR3 is cut off 3 residues early in the read; its end comes from the germline J gene. Libraries were prepared by immunoSEQ multiplex PCR; TCRdb keeps only in-frame clonotypes and omits some of them. The sample shows roughly 79,000 clones, none of them appearing just once. The CDR3 has 14 residues. V shed 7 bases, J shed 4 bases, and the junction held 6 bases outside the gene matches. CDR1 is SGHRS and CDR2 is YFSETQ in the germline V gene. Caucasian heritage predominated among both patients and controls. General observations from the study: Patient heterogeneity in the CVID cohort limited correlations between repertoire features and clinical complications. TCRbeta clonality was increased in CVID versus healthy controls.

The sequence came from a person aged 18-70 years in good health. The sequenced material came from peripheral blood mononuclear cells. The rearrangement uses TRBV5-1 and TRBJ2-2, with TRBD2 identical over 8 bases. CDR3 DNA, as far as it was read: TGCGCCAGCCAGCGGGAGTCAGTCACCGGGGAG. It translates to CASQRESVTGE. The complete CDR3 reads CASQRESVTGELFF.